The 31 T cell receptor beta chains below were found in one sample sequenced in a study of T-cell reconstitution after alpha-beta-depleted transplantation in children. For TCRbeta, the library was prepared with unique molecular identifiers. TCRdb ran MiXCR on the PCR reads and lists one entry per CDR3 protein. The data contain some 50,000 distinct CDR3 sequences, about 10% of them singletons. The sample was PBMCs, mostly from graft donor cells, taken 60 days after TCRalphabeta/CD19-depleted stem cell transplant. These receptors all stem from a male patient aged 2 to 9 who had a stem cell transplant for chronic granulomatous disease, so the T cells may come from the graft donor.

This clonotype was recorded at least ten times. The chain combines TRBV27 with TRBJ2-5; 13 bases map to TRBD2. The length of the CDR3 is 18 residues. Germline-derived CDR1 and CDR2 are MNHEY and SMNVEV (reference sequence). Trimming cost V 6 bases and J 1 base; bases outside gene matches: 11. The CDR3 region has the DNA TGTGCCAGCAGCCACAGCTATGGACTAGCGGGAGTCCAAGAGACCCAGTACTTC. Its protein is CASSHSYGLAGVQETQYF.

This clonotype was recorded at least ten times. Since a much larger clone is just one base distant, this may be a read error. The V gene is TRBV27, the J gene TRBJ1-2, with a possible D match to TRBD1 (6 bases). The CDR3 has 13 amino acids. CDR1 MNHEY and CDR2 SMNVEV come from the germline V gene (reference sequence). V lost 4 bases and J lost 3, with 9 bases in between. The CDR3 DNA sequence: TGTGCCAGCAGTTGGGGGGCAGACTATGGCTACACCTTC. This translates into CASSWGADYGYTF.

V and J are TRBV20-1 and TRBJ1-5; weak D call: TRBD1 (5 bases). Looked up from germline, CDR1 is DFQATT and CDR2 is SNEGSKA (reference sequence). V was pared by 2 bases and J by 6 bases, with 11 bases between. CDR3 length: 13 amino acids. This CDR3 is CSARRQGGQPQHF. The CDR3 region has the DNA TGCAGTGCTAGAAGGCAGGGAGGTCAGCCCCAGCATTTT.

By frequency in the sample, this clonotype is medium-sized. The chain has TRBV9 and TRBJ1-5; D perhaps matches TRBD1 (6 bases). CDR3 length equals 14 residues. Deletions cut 3 bases from V and 8 bases from J, with 15 bases between. Germline lookup yields CDR1 SGDLS and CDR2 YYNGEE. This chain's CDR3 is CASSEQGALEPQHF. CDR3 DNA: TGTGCCAGCAGCGAACAGGGTGCCCTGGAGCCCCAGCATTTT.

This clonotype was observed at least ten times. The chain recombines TRBV27 with TRBJ2-2; D ambiguous. Germline-derived CDR1 and CDR2 are MNHEY and SMNVEV (reference sequence). V was trimmed by 6 bases and J by 5 bases, leaving 13 bases between them. The CDR3 spans 14 residues. The CDR3 DNA reads as TGTGCCAGCAGCCTTCTGGGGAAAACCGGGGAGCTGTTTTTT. Translating gives CASSLLGKTGELFF.

This clonotype was seen only a few times. This sequence joins TRBV9 and TRBJ1-1; D is ambiguous. CDR3 length: 13 residues. V lost 4 bases and J 4 bases, leaving 11 bases between the germline ends. Germline V gene sequence: CDR1 SGDLS, CDR2 YYNGEE. The CDR3 loop is CASSLKSGTEAFF. The CDR3 DNA sequence: TGTGCCAGCAGCCTAAAATCCGGCACTGAAGCTTTCTTT.

In its sample, this clonotype was seen many times. The rearrangement uses TRBV20-1 and TRBJ1-2; D not certain. Germline CDR1 DFQATT, CDR2 SNEGSKA (reference sequence). With 6 bases removed from V and 4 bases from J, the gap between germline ends came to 9 bases. The CDR3 covers 11 residues. The CDR3 nucleotides read TGCAGTGCCCGCATGCTCTATGGCTACACCTTC. Residues: CSARMLYGYTF.

This clonotype was seen many times. The genes are TRBV5-1 and TRBJ2-7, with 8 positions matching TRBD1. The junction had 8 bases not matched to a gene; V was cut back by 4 bases and J by 5 bases. Germline CDR1 and CDR2: SGHRS and YFSETQ. The CDR3 spans 14 residues. Written as DNA, the CDR3 is TGCGCCAGCAGCCCCGGACAGGGCTTAAACGAGCAGTACTTC. This sequence encodes CASSPGQGLNEQYF.

This clonotype has a count of ten or more. This rearrangement joins TRBV4-1 to TRBJ2-7; possibly TRBD2 for D (5 bases). Germline loops: CDR1 MGHRA, CDR2 YSYEKL. Trimming removed 4 bases from V and 2 bases from J, with 9 bases in between. This CDR3 comprises 13 residues. The CDR3 reads CASSRGLTYEQYF. The CDR3 DNA sequence: TGCGCCAGCAGCCGAGGACTGACCTACGAGCAGTACTTC.

This clonotype was detected a few times. The gene calls are TRBV3-1 and TRBJ2-7; weak D call: TRBD2 (6 bases). The CDR3 has 14 residues. Germline-derived CDR1 and CDR2 are LGHDT and YNNKEL (reference sequence). V shed 3 bases and J shed 3 bases, with 12 bases lying between them. The DNA for the CDR3 is TGTGCCAGCAGCCACACCCGGGGAGGCTACGAGCAGTACTTC. Residues: CASSHTRGGYEQYF.

The table lists this clonotype with many counts. The chain links TRBV7-2 to TRBJ2-1; TRBD1 aligns across 8 bases. The CDR3 runs 16 residues. V lost 5 bases and J lost 7; bases outside the gene matches: 13. In germline, CDR1 is SGHTA, CDR2 FQGNSA. CDR3 in amino acids: CASSQKGRTGLNEQFF. The CDR3 DNA follows: TGTGCCAGCAGCCAAAAGGGCAGGACAGGGTTAAATGAGCAGTTCTTC.

This chain joins TRBV5-4 and TRBJ2-1, with 14 bases that match TRBD2. Germline V lookup: CDR1 SGHNT, CDR2 YYREEE (reference sequence). The V and J ends lost 0 bases and 4 bases, in that order; junction bases with no gene match: 6. There are 18 residues in the CDR3. The CDR3 coding sequence is TGTGCCAGCAGCTTGGTGACTAGCGGGAGGGTAGGGTACAATGAGCAGTTCTTC. Amino acids: CASSLVTSGRVGYNEQFF.

This clonotype appeared many times. Here the CDR3 reads CASSLALSLYNEQFF. The CDR3 DNA sequence: TGTGCCAGCAGCTTAGCTTTATCCCTCTACAATGAGCAGTTCTTC. The rearrangement uses TRBV11-2 and TRBJ2-1; the D is unclear. Germline V gives CDR1 SGHAT, CDR2 FQNNGV. The CDR3 is 15 amino acids. V gave up 1 base and J gave up 3 bases, with 10 bases separating them.

This clonotype has a count of ten or more. The chain joins TRBV9 to TRBJ1-3, with no clear D. V lost 0 bases to trimming and J lost 0 bases, with 16 bases between them. This CDR3 has 18 residues. Germline lookup yields CDR1 SGDLS and CDR2 YYNGEE. The CDR3 DNA follows: TGTGCCAGCAGCGTAGCCCCAGACCGCAAGAGCTCTGGAAACACCATATATTTT. It is translated as CASSVAPDRKSSGNTIYF.

The chain uses TRBV30 and TRBJ2-5, with 8 bases identical to TRBD1. The CDR3 consists of 17 residues. The trim removed 1 base at V and 3 bases at J, leaving 13 bases unmatched. The germline V gene encodes CDR1 GTSNPN and CDR2 SVGIG (reference sequence). The CDR3 nucleotides read TGTGCCTGGAGTGATTGGCGACAGGGGCTGTCGAAAGAGACCCAGTACTTC. Residues: CAWSDWRQGLSKETQYF.

In this sample, this clonotype turned up many times. The CDR3 DNA follows: TGTGCCACCAGCAGAGATCAGTCGGTTGCAGAGACCCAGTACTTC. It is translated as CATSRDQSVAETQYF. This chain links TRBV15 with TRBJ2-5, with no clear D. The CDR3 runs to 15 residues. Trimming cost V 0 bases and J 4 bases, with 12 bases left between them. Germline lookup yields CDR1 LNHNV and CDR2 YYDKDF (reference sequence).

This clonotype was detected ten times or more. This chain connects TRBV18 to TRBJ2-7; no clear D gene. This CDR3 region has 15 residues. The germline V gene encodes CDR1 KGHSH and CDR2 LQKENI. V gave up 1 base and J gave up 5 bases, with 15 bases separating them. CDR3 amino acids: CASSPLVLSPDEQYF. The CDR3 coding sequence is TGTGCCAGCTCACCACTTGTCTTGTCCCCTGACGAGCAGTACTTC.

The V call is TRBV6-2 or TRBV6-3, the J call TRBJ2-2; D call uncertain. The CDR3 totals 14 residues. In germline, CDR1 is MNHEY, CDR2 SVGEGT. V lost 0 bases to trimming and J lost 3 bases, with 5 bases between them. The CDR3 DNA sequence: TGTGCCAGCAGTTACTCGATGGACACCGGGGAGCTGTTTTTT. Its protein is CASSYSMDTGELFF.

This clonotype was observed a handful of times. This chain links TRBV7-7 with TRBJ2-5; D assignment may be TRBD1 or TRBD2 (5 bases each). This CDR3 is built from 14 residues. CDR1 SSHAT and CDR2 FNYEAQ come from the germline V gene (reference sequence). Trimming cost V 5 bases and J 5 bases, with 15 bases left between them. The CDR3 nucleotides are TGTGCCAGCAGCCGAGAGAGGGGCGGGGAGACCCAGTACTTC. It yields the protein CASSRERGGETQYF.

This clonotype was seen ten or more times. The chain has TRBV19 and TRBJ2-2, with no clear D. The germline V gene has CDR1 LNHDA and CDR2 SQIVND (reference sequence). CDR3 length: 16 residues. Trimming removed 5 bases at V and 0 bases at J, with 13 bases between. For the CDR3, the DNA is TGTGCCAGTAGTCTAACCAGAACAGCGAACACCGGGGAGCTGTTTTTT. As protein: CASSLTRTANTGELFF.

This clonotype turned up a few times. This chain uses TRBV7-9 with TRBJ2-7; possible D gene TRBD1, 7 bases. The CDR3 is 15 residues long. Germline CDR1 and CDR2: SEHNR and FQNEAQ (reference sequence). V lost 5 bases and J 3 bases, leaving 17 bases between the germline ends. Here the CDR3 DNA reads TGTGCCAGCAGCCCCCGGACAGGAGGGGACTACGAGCAGTACTTC. This codes for CASSPRTGGDYEQYF.

In this sample, this clonotype turned up many times. The chain is built from TRBV20-1 and TRBJ1-5; tentatively, D is TRBD1 (5 bases). This CDR3 spans 16 amino acids. The germline V and J ends were trimmed by 2 bases and 0 bases, with 14 bases remaining between them. The V gene's germline CDR1 is DFQATT and CDR2 SNEGSKA (reference sequence). The CDR3 sequence: CSARSLDGGSNQPQHF. CDR3 in DNA: TGCAGTGCTAGATCCCTCGATGGGGGTAGCAATCAGCCCCAGCATTTT.

The sample holds many counts of this clonotype. The V gene is TRBV5-1, the J gene TRBJ2-5, with D perhaps matching TRBD2 (6 bases). V was clipped by 1 base and J by 2 bases, with 12 bases between them. Germline values: CDR1 SGHRS, CDR2 YFSETQ. This CDR3 is built from 15 residues. CDR3 in DNA: TGCGCCAGCAGCTTGTTACTAGCTCCTCAAGAGACCCAGTACTTC. It specifies CASSLLLAPQETQYF.

There are many counts of this clonotype. The rearrangement links TRBV28 to TRBJ2-3, with D possibly matching TRBD2 (7 bases). The CDR3 runs 15 residues. V lost 3 bases, J lost 6 bases, and 16 bases lay in between. CDR1 and CDR2 (germline): MDHEN, SYDVKM. The CDR3 spells CASSFWGGPNDTQYF. The CDR3 DNA follows: TGTGCCAGCAGTTTCTGGGGGGGCCCGAACGATACGCAGTATTTT. Full variable domain (remainder filled in from reference TRBV28 and TRBJ2-3): DVKVTQSSRYLVKRTGEKVFLECVQDMDHENMFWYRQDPGLGLRLIYFSYDVKMKEKGDIPEGYSVSREKKERFSLILESASTNQTSMYLCASSFWGGPNDTQYFGPGTRLTVL.

This clonotype has at least ten counts. This sequence joins TRBV20-1 and TRBJ2-7, with 9 bases identical to TRBD1. The CDR3 covers 12 residues. V lost 6 bases to trimming and J lost 2 bases; unmatched junction nucleotides: 2. Germline V CDR1 and CDR2: DFQATT, SNEGSKA (reference sequence). The CDR3 nucleotides read TGCAGTGCCAGGGACAGGGCCTACGAGCAGTACTTC. Protein: CSARDRAYEQYF.

The table lists this clonotype with many counts. The chain uses TRBV11-2 and TRBJ2-7, with TRBD1 matching over 7 bases. CDR1 is SGHAT and CDR2 is FQNNGV in the germline V gene. Unmatched junction bases numbered 6, after V lost 1 base and J lost 3 bases. The CDR3 sequence is 15 residues long. The CDR3 DNA reads as TGTGCCAGCAGCTTAGTAGGGGGCGGAGGCTACGAGCAGTACTTC. The encoded protein is CASSLVGGGGYEQYF.

V and J are TRBV27 and TRBJ2-7; 7 bases agree with TRBD2. Germline-derived CDR1 and CDR2 are MNHEY and SMNVEV (reference sequence). This CDR3 comprises 16 residues. Unmatched junction bases numbered 10, after V lost 1 base and J lost 4 bases. In nucleotides, the CDR3 is TGTGCCAGCAGTTTATTTCCCCTAGCGGAGAAGTACGAGCAGTACTTC. This gives the protein CASSLFPLAEKYEQYF.

There are a few counts of this clonotype. The rearrangement links TRBV18 to TRBJ1-3; a weak D match, TRBD1 (5 bases). Germline CDR1 is KGHSH and CDR2 is LQKENI. The CDR3 contains 19 residues. Trimming removed 2 bases at V and 3 bases at J, with 23 bases between. CDR3 DNA sequence: TGTGCCAGCTCACCAAGAAACCCCGGGACGGGCACAATTGGAAACACCATATATTTT. Protein: CASSPRNPGTGTIGNTIYF.

This clonotype appeared many times. This chain uses TRBV6-2 or TRBV6-3 with TRBJ1-2, with TRBD1 identical over 11 bases. This CDR3 contains 17 residues. Trimming took 6 bases from V and 7 from J; bases not matched to a gene: 16. CDR1 is MNHEY, CDR2 SVGEGT, per germline. CDR3 coding DNA: TGTGCCAGCAGACACCTCCGGGACAGGGGGATTTTCATTGGCTACACCTTC. This translates into CASRHLRDRGIFIGYTF.

V is TRBV29-1 and J is TRBJ2-3; 8 nucleotides align to TRBD2. CDR1 and CDR2 (germline): SQVTM, ANQGSEA. With 2 bases clipped from V and 5 bases from J, the junction kept 15 bases outside the gene matches. This CDR3 is 17 amino acids long. The CDR3 protein is CSVELRVSGRGGDTQYF. The CDR3 DNA sequence: TGCAGCGTTGAACTAAGGGTGAGCGGGAGAGGGGGAGATACGCAGTATTTT.

This clonotype was recorded at least ten times. Sequence at one end of the junction differs from germline and may be a read error. V and J are TRBV2 and TRBJ2-6; D might be TRBD1 or TRBD2, each matching 5 bases. Germline CDR1 reads SNHLY; CDR2 reads FYNNEI. The CDR3 is made up of 16 amino acids. CDR3 region: CASREGRGLWANVLTF. In DNA form, the CDR3 reads TGTGCCAGCCGTGAGGGCCGGGGCCTCTGGGCCAACGTCCTGACTTTC. The complete variable domain, with remaining parts taken from reference TRBV2 and TRBJ2-6, reads EPEVTQTPSHQVTQMGQEVILRCVPISNHLYFYWYRQILGQKVEFLVSFYNNEISEKSEIFDDQFSVERPDGSNFTLKIRSTKLEDSAMYFCASREGRGLWANVLTFGAGSRLTVL.